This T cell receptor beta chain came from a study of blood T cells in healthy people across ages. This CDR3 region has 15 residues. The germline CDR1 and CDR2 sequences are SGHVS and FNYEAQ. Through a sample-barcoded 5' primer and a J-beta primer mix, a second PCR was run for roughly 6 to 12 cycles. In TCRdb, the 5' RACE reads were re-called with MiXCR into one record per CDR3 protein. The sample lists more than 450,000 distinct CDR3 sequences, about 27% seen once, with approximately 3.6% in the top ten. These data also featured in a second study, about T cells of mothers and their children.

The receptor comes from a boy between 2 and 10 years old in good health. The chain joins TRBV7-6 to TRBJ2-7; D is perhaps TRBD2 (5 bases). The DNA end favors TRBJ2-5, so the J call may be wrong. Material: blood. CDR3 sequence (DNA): TGTGCCAGCAGGAGGGAGTGGTTTCCTCAAGAGACCCAGTACTTC. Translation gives CASRREWFPQETQYF.